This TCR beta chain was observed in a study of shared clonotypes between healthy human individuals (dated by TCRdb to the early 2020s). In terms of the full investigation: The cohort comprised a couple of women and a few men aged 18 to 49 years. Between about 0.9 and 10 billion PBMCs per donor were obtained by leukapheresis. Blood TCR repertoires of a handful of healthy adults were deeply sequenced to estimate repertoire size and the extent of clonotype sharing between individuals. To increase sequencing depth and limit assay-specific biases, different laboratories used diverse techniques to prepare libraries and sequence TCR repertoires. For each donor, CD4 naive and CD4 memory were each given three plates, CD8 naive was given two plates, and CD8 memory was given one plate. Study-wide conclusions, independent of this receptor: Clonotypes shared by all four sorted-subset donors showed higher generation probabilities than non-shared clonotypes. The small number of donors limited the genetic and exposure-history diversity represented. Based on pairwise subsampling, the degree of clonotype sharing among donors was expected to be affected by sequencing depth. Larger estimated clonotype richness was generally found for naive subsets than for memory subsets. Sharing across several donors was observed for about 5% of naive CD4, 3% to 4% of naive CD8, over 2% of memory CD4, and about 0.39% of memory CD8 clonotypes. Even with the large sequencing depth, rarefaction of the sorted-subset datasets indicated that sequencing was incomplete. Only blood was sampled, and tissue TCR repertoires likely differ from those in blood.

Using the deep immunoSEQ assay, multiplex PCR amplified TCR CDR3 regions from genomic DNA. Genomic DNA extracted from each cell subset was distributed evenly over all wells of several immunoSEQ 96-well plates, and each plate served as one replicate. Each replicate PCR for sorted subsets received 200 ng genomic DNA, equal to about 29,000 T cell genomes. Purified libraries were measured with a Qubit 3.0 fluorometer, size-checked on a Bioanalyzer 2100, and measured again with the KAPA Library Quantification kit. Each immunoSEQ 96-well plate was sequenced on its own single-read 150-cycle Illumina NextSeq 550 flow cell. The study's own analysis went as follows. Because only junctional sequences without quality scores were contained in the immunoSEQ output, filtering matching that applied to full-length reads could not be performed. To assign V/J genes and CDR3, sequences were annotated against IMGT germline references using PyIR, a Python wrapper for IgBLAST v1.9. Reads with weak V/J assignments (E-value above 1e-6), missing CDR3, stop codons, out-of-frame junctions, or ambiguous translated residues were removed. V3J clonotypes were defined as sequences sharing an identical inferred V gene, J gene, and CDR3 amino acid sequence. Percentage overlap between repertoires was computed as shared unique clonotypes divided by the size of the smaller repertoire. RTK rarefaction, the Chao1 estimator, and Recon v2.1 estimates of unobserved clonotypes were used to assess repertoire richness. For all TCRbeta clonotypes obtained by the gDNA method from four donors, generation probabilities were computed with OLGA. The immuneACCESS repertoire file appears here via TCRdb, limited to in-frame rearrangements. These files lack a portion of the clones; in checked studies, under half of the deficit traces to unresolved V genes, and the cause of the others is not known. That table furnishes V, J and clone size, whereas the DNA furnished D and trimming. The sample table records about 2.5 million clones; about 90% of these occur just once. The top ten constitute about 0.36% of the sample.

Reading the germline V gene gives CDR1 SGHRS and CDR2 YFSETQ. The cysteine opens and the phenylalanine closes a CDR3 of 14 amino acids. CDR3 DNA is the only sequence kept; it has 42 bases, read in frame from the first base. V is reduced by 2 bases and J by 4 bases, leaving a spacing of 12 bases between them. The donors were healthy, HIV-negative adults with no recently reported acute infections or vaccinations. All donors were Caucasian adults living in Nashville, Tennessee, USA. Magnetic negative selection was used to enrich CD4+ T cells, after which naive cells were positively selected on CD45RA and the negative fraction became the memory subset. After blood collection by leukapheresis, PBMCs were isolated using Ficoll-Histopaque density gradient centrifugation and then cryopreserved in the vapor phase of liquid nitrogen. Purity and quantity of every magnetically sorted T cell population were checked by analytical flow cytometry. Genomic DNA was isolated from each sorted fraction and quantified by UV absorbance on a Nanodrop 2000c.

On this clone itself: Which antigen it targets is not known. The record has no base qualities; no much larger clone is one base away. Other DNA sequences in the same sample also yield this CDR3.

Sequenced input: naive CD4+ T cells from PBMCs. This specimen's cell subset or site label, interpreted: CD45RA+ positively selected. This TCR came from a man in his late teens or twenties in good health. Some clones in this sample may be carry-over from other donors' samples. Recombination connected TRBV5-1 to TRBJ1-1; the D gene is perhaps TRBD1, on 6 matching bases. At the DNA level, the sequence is TGCGCCAGCAGCTTTTCGGGAGGGGGCACTGAAGCTTTCTTT. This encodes CASSFSGGGTEAFF. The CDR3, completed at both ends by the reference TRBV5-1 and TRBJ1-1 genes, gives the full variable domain KAGVTQTPRYLIKTRGQQVTLSCSPISGHRSVSWYQQTPGQGLQFLFEYFSETQRNKGNFPGRFSGRQFSNSRSEMNVSTLELGDSALYLCASSFSGGGTEAFFGQGTRLTVV.